The present entry profiles one TCR beta chain with its context. Its cognate antigen is unknown. V shed 6 bases and J 6 bases; nucleotides not matched to a gene: 6. The CDR3 runs to 16 residues. The germline gives CDR1 SNHLY, CDR2 FYNNEI. These data originate in a study of cytomegalovirus exposure and HLA in healthy donors. Looking at the study overall: Later analysis reported that the approximately 110 validation repertoires shared the platform of the approximately 670 first-cohort repertoires.

Assay: immunoSEQ multiplex PCR; the TCRdb copy retains only in-frame clones and omits some. The data contain some 310,000 clones, 70% to 90% of them singletons. Findings and limits, study-wide: A subsequent analysis found that TCR clusters from the first cohort also tended to co-occur in the 90 to 150 validation repertoires, with around 94% of cluster scores above 0.

The TCR was taken from a man aged 25 to 45 in good health and CMV-seronegative. The sample comprised PBMCs. V usage is TRBV2 and J usage is TRBJ2-1, with TRBD2 matching 15 bases. CDR3 in DNA: TGTGCCAGCAGCGGACGGACTAGCGGGGGGGGCAATGAGCAGTTCTTC. Its translation is CASSGRTSGGGNEQFF.